The 7 T cell receptor beta chains in this list originate from one sample, sequenced in a study of yellow fever vaccine responses in identical twins. From the RT-PCR reads, TCRdb called clonotypes with MiXCR, one entry per CDR3 protein. Here the sample spans about 4,600 distinct CDR3 sequences, approximately 85% being singletons. The sample consisted of T cells from blood (PBMCs), unsorted or a sorted subset (not recorded which), taken before or after yellow fever vaccination (not recorded which). The receptors come from a woman between 18 and 29 years old who received the yellow fever vaccine.

This chain joins TRBV5-1 and TRBJ2-4, with TRBD2 matching 11 bases. CDR1 is SGHRS, CDR2 YFSETQ, per germline. J gave up 6 bases and V 3 bases, and 5 bases lay outside the gene matches. CDR3 length: 15 residues. CDR3 coding DNA: TGCGCCAGCAGCTCGGACGGACTAGCGGGAAACATTCAGTACTTC. Translation: CASSSDGLAGNIQYF.

The rearrangement uses TRBV11-2 and TRBJ1-1, with 9 bases aligning to TRBD1. After removal of 3 bases from V and 0 bases from J, the junction contained 5 bases not matched to a gene. The CDR3 totals 16 residues. Germline-derived CDR1 and CDR2 are SGHAT and FQNNGV. The DNA of the CDR3 is TGTGCCAGCAGCTTGGGGGACAGGGTTATGAACACTGAAGCTTTCTTT. Translating gives CASSLGDRVMNTEAFF.

The J gene is TRBJ1-2, the V gene TRBV7-2; maybe TRBD1 (5 bases). V shed 0 bases and J shed 4 bases, with 12 bases lying between them. Germline CDR1 is SGHTA and CDR2 is FQGNSA. The CDR3 totals 15 residues. CDR3 nucleotide sequence: TGTGCCAGCAGCTTAGCTAGGGGCAGCTTCTATGGCTACACCTTC. Amino acid sequence: CASSLARGSFYGYTF.

The V call is TRBV5-1, the J call TRBJ2-7; D is perhaps TRBD2 (6 bases). CDR1 SGHRS and CDR2 YFSETQ come from the germline V gene. The ends were cut back, 1 base at V and 3 bases at J, with 14 bases in the middle. The CDR3 is made up of 15 amino acids. CDR3 sequence: CASSLTLGLDYEQYF. DNA of the CDR3: TGCGCCAGCAGCTTGACACTGGGACTGGACTACGAGCAGTACTTC.

This clonotype was observed a few times. The chain has TRBV6-1 and TRBJ1-4; D unclear. V was cut by 6 bases and J by 0 bases, with 11 bases left in between. The CDR3 covers 15 residues. The germline V gene encodes CDR1 MNHNS and CDR2 SASEGT. The CDR3 DNA follows: TGTGCCAGCAGAGTAGATAAAGCAACTAATGAAAAACTGTTTTTT. Encoded protein: CASRVDKATNEKLFF.

This chain connects TRBV28 to TRBJ2-4; no reliable D call. V was cut by 9 bases and J by 1 base, with 4 bases left in between. This CDR3 is 11 amino acids long. The germline V gene encodes CDR1 MDHEN and CDR2 SYDVKM. For the CDR3, the DNA is TGTGCCAGTACGGCCAAAAACATTCAGTACTTC. Translation gives CASTAKNIQYF. Full variable domain (rest looked up from reference TRBV28 and TRBJ2-4): DVKVTQSSRYLVKRTGEKVFLECVQDMDHENMFWYRQDPGLGLRLIYFSYDVKMKEKGDIPEGYSVSREKKERFSLILESASTNQTSMYLCASTAKNIQYFGAGTRLSVL.

This clonotype was seen only once. The CDR3 sequence is CASTPRGQGGYGYTF. In DNA, the CDR3 is TGTGCCAGCACCCCCCGCGGACAGGGTGGCTATGGCTACACCTTC. This chain links TRBV11-1 with TRBJ1-2, with TRBD1 matching 8 bases. The V gene's germline CDR1 is SGHAT and CDR2 FQDESV (reference sequence). This CDR3 is built from 15 residues. Trimming at V came to 7 bases and at J to 4 bases, leaving 11 bases not matched to a gene. Using reference TRBV11-1 and TRBJ1-2 for the parts outside the CDR3, the full variable domain is EAEVAQSPRYKITEKSQAVAFWCDPISGHATLYWYRQILGQGPELLVQFQDESVVDDSQLPKDRFSAERLKGVDSTLKIQPAELGDSAMYLCASTPRGQGGYGYTFGSGTRLTVV.